The clone carrying this T cell receptor beta chain has a count of ten or more. The CDR3 has 15 residues. V gave up 6 bases and J gave up 0 bases; unmatched junction bases: 4. Germline CDR1 SGHVS, CDR2 FQNEAQ. This sample is drawn from a study of response to subunit inactivated influenza vaccine. TCRdb ran MiXCR on the RT-PCR reads and lists one entry per CDR3 protein. The sample records some 570,000 distinct CDR3 sequences, approximately 10% being singletons. The same sample was also studied in work on T cells expressing NK-cell markers. That report adds: What made the TCR beta cDNA was 5'RACE template switching with UMIs. Obtained from sorted CD3+CD56+NKG2C+, CD3+CD56+NKG2C- and CD3+CD56-NKG2C+ T cells were the TCR beta repertoires. Dominant NKG2C+ clonotypes in roughly 6 donors made up 1.0-7.0% of CD8+ T cells. These clonotypes, the leaders elsewhere, also led the CD3+CD56-NKG2C+ fraction in a few donors.

The sequence was obtained from a man aged 50-60 years who received an inactivated influenza vaccine. The sample was PBMCs from blood, taken on the day of vaccination. The V and J genes are TRBV7-8 and TRBJ2-1, with 8 bases fitting TRBD2. The CDR3 here is CASRLAVSSYNEQFF. The CDR3 nucleotides read TGTGCCAGCAGACTAGCGGTTAGCTCCTACAATGAGCAGTTCTTC.